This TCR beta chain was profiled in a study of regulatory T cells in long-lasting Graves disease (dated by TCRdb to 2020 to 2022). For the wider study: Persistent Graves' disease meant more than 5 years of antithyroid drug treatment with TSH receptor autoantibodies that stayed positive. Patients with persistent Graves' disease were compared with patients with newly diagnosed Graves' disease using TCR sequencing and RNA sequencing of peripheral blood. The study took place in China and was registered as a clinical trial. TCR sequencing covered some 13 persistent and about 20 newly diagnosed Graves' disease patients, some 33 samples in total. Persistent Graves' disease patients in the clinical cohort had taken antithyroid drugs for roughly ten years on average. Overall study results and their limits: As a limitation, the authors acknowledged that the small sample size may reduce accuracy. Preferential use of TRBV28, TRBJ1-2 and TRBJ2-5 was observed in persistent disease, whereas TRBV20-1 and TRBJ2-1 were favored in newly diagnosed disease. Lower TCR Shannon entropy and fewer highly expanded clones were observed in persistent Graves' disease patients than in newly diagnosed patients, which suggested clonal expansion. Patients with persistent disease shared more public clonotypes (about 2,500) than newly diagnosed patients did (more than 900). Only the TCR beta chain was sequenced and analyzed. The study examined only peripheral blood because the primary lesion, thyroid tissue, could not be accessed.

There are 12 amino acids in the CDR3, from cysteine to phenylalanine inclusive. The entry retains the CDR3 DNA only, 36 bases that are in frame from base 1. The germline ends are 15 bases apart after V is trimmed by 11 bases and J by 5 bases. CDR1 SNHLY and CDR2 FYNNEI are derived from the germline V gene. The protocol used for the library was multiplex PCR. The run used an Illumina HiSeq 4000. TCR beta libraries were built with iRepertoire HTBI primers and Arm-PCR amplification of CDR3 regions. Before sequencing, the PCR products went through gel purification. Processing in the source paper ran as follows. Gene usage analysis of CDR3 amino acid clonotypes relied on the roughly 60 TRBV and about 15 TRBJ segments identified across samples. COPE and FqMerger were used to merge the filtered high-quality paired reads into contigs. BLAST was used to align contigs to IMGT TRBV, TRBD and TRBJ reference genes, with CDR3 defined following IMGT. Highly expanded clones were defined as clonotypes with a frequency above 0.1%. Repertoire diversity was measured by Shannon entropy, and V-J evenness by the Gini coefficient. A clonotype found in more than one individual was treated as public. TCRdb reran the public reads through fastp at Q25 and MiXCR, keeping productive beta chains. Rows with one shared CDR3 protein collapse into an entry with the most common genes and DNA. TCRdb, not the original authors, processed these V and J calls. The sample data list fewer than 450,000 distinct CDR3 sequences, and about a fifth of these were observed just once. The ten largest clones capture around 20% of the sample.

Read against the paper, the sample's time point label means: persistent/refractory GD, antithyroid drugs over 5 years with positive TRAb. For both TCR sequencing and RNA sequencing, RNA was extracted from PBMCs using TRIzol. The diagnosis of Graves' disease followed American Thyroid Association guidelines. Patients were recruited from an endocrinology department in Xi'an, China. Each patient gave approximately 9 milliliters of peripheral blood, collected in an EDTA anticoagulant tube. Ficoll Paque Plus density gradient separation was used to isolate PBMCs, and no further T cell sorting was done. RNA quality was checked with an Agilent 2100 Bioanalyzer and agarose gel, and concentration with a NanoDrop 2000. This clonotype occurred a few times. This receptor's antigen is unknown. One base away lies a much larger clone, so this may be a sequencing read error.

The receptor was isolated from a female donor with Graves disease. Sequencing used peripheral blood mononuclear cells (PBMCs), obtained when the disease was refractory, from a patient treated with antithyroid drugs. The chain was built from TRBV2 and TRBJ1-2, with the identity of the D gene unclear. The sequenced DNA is TGTGCCGGCAAGGAGCGTCTATATGGCTACACCTTC. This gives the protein CAGKERLYGYTF.